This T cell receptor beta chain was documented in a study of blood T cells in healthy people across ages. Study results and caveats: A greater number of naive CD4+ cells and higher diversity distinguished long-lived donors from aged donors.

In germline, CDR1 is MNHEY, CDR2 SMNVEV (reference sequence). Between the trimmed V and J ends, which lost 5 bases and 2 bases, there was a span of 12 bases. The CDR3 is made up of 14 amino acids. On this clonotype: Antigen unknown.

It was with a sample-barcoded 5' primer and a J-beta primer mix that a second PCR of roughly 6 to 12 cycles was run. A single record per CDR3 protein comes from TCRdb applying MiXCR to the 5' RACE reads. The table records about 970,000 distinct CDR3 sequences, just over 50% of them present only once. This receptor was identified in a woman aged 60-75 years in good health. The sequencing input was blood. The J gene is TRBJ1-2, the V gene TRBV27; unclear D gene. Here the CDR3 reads CASSPRSSNYGYTF. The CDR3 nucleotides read TGTGCCAGCAGTCCCCGCTCGTCAAACTATGGCTACACCTTC.